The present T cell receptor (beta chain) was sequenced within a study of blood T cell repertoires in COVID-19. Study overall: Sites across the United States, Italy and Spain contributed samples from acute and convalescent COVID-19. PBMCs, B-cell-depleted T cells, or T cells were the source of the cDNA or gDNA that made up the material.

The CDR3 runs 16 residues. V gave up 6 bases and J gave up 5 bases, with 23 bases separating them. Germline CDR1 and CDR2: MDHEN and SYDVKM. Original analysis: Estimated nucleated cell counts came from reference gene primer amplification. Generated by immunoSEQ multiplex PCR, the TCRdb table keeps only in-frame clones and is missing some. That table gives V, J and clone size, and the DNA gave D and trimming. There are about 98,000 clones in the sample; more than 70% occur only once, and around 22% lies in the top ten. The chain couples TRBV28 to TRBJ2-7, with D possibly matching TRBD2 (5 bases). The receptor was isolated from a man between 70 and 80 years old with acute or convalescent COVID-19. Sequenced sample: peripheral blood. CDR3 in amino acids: CASRLLARGKTDEQYF. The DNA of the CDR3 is TGTGCCAGCAGACTACTTGCAAGAGGGAAGACGGACGAGCAGTACTTC.